The T cell receptor beta chain under discussion was sequenced for a study of T cells after yellow fever vaccination. Broader study findings: Abundant clonotypes from the bulk population could have been carried over as contaminants into FACS-sorted repertoires.

TCRdb used MiXCR to reprocess the 5' RACE reads, holding one entry per CDR3 protein. The data contain hundreds of thousands of distinct CDR3 sequences, roughly 22% of them singletons. This clonotype was counted only a few times. Its antigen remains unidentified. At one end, the junction sequence differs from germline, possibly due to a read error. CDR3 size: 14 residues. Per germline, CDR1 SSHAT and CDR2 FNYEAQ (reference sequence). The V and J genes are TRBV7-7 and TRBJ2-3; weak D call: TRBD2 (5 bases). This receptor was taken from a man aged 18 to 35 who received the YFV17D yellow fever vaccine. The input for sequencing was PBMCs, taken about 20 days after the first yellow fever vaccination. The CDR3 DNA is TGTGCTAGCAGCGCTACTAGTTCGTCAGATACGCAGTATTTT. Its translation: CASSATSSSDTQYF.